These 10 T cell receptor beta chains originate from one sample sequenced in a study of blood T cell repertoires in COVID-19. Method: immunoSEQ multiplex PCR; TCRdb's copy keeps in-frame clones and lacks some. The sample consists of about 220,000 clones, 70% to 90% of them appearing once. Sequencing was performed on peripheral blood. The receptor set was obtained from a human donor in a cohort sampled during active COVID-19.

The V and J genes are TRBV2 and TRBJ1-4; D is perhaps TRBD1 (6 bases). V was pared by 5 bases and J by 7 bases, with 14 bases between. Germline V lookup: CDR1 SNHLY, CDR2 FYNNEI. The CDR3 runs 14 residues. This CDR3 reads CASSQDSNTEKLFF. In nucleotides, the CDR3 is TGTGCCAGCAGTCAGGACAGCAACACTGAAAAACTGTTTTTT.

The chain is built from TRBV15 and TRBJ2-5; a possible D gene is TRBD1 (8 bases). V lost 2 bases and J 4 bases, leaving 11 bases between the germline ends. CDR3 length: 14 amino acids. Germline assignment: CDR1 LNHNV and CDR2 YYDKDF (reference sequence). The CDR3 spells CATSRNRGGETQYF. CDR3 DNA sequence: TGTGCCACCAGCAGAAACAGGGGGGGAGAGACCCAGTACTTC. Using reference TRBV15 and TRBJ2-5 for the parts outside the CDR3, the full variable domain is DAMVIQNPRYQVTQFGKPVTLSCSQTLNHNVMYWYQQKSSQAPKLLFHYYDKDFNNEADTPDNFQSRRPNTSFCFLDIRSPGLGDTAMYLCATSRNRGGETQYFGPGTRLLVL.

V gene TRBV7-8 combines with J gene TRBJ2-5; possible D gene TRBD1, 6 bases. The CDR3 runs to 16 residues. Germline values: CDR1 SGHVS, CDR2 FQNEAQ. Trimming took off 1 base at V and 1 base at J, with 13 bases between the two ends. The chain's CDR3 is CASSLVHRTVQETQYF. In DNA form, the CDR3 reads TGTGCCAGCAGCTTAGTCCACCGGACAGTCCAAGAGACCCAGTACTTC. Full variable domain (remainder filled in from reference TRBV7-8 and TRBJ2-5): GAGVSQSPRYKVAKRGQDVALRCDPISGHVSLFWYQQALGQGPEFLTYFQNEAQLDKSGLPSDRFFAERPEGSVSTLKIQRTQQEDSAVYLCASSLVHRTVQETQYFGPGTRLLVL.

This chain uses TRBV3-1 (or the pseudogene TRBV3-2) with TRBJ2-1; 9 nucleotides agree with TRBD2. Per germline, CDR1 LGHDT and CDR2 YNNKEL (reference sequence). V was pared by 6 bases and J by 6 bases, with 12 bases of the junction left unmatched. The CDR3 extends over 16 amino acids. The CDR3 reads CASSLLAGGPGNEQFF. CDR3 nucleotides: TGTGCCAGCAGTCTCCTCGCGGGAGGGCCGGGCAATGAGCAGTTCTTC.

The chain recombines TRBV19 with TRBJ1-2, with TRBD1 identical over 8 bases. From germline, CDR1 is LNHDA and CDR2 SQIVND (reference sequence). The CDR3 totals 13 residues. Trimming cost V 3 bases and J 8 bases; bases outside gene matches: 5. The CDR3, as DNA: TGTGCCAGTAGTATCGGCAGGGGGCGAGGCTACACCTTC. Amino acid sequence: CASSIGRGRGYTF.

The chain uses TRBV28 and TRBJ2-7, with 12 positions matching TRBD2. Trimming at V came to 5 bases and at J to 6 bases, leaving 2 bases not matched to a gene. There are 13 residues in the CDR3. Germline V gene sequence: CDR1 MDHEN, CDR2 SYDVKM. The CDR3 protein is CASSTGLAGEQYF. CDR3 DNA: TGTGCCAGCAGTACGGGACTAGCGGGCGAGCAGTACTTC.

This clone was seen a single time. V gene TRBV19 combines with J gene TRBJ1-1; TRBD1 is a possible D gene (6 bases). CDR1 and CDR2 (germline): LNHDA, SQIVND (reference sequence). The CDR3 is made up of 13 amino acids. V lost 0 bases and J 7 bases, leaving 9 bases between the germline ends. This CDR3 is CASSIEGAGEAFF. The CDR3 DNA is TGTGCCAGTAGTATAGAGGGGGCAGGTGAAGCTTTCTTT. Combining the CDR3 with reference TRBV19 and TRBJ1-1 gives the whole variable domain DGGITQSPKYLFRKEGQNVTLSCEQNLNHDAMYWYRQDPGQGLRLIYYSQIVNDFQKGDIAEGYSVSREKKESFPLTVTSAQKNPTAFYLCASSIEGAGEAFFGQGTRLTVV.

V usage is TRBV28 and J usage is TRBJ1-2; D is uncertain. The CDR3 has 15 residues. Per germline, CDR1 MDHEN and CDR2 SYDVKM. Trimming pared 4 bases from V and 4 bases from J, leaving 16 bases between. Here the CDR3 DNA reads TGTGCCAGCAGTTCCCCTGGGGAGAACCTCTATGGCTACACCTTC. It codes for CASSSPGENLYGYTF.

The rearrangement joins TRBV4-2 to TRBJ2-7, with 11 bases fitting TRBD2. The CDR3 runs 13 residues. Losses at the gene ends were 4 bases for V and 10 bases for J; bases not matched to a gene: 6. Germline lookup yields CDR1 LGHNA and CDR2 YNFKEQ. In DNA form, the CDR3 reads TGTGCCAGCAGCCGTGAGACTAGCGGGGCCCAGTACTTC. It is translated as CASSRETSGAQYF.

V is TRBV29-1 and J is TRBJ1-1; D may be TRBD1 (5 bases). Trimming took off 3 bases at V and 1 base at J, with 12 bases between the two ends. There are 14 residues in the CDR3. Looked up from germline, CDR1 is SQVTM and CDR2 is ANQGSEA. CDR3 sequence: CSVDLRGGNTEAFF. In nucleotides, the CDR3 is TGCAGCGTTGATCTTCGGGGGGGGAACACTGAAGCTTTCTTT.